The clone carrying this T cell receptor beta chain occurred a few times. Germline values: CDR1 KGHSH, CDR2 LQKENI. The germline V and J ends were trimmed by 3 bases and 0 bases, with 9 bases remaining between them. This CDR3 comprises 15 residues. The sample originates from a study of blood T cell repertoires in COVID-19. Study-level background: Acute and convalescent COVID-19 specimens originated in the United States, Italy and Spain. T cells, B-cell-depleted T cells, or PBMCs supplied cDNA or gDNA.

While infection was still active, Seattle patients were enrolled and then followed longitudinally. Original handling: Amplification with reference gene primers provided the estimates of nucleated cell counts. Profiled with immunoSEQ multiplex PCR; TCRdb holds only in-frame clones, not every one. The V and J calls and clone size are taken from that table; D and trimming were inferred from the DNA. The sample lists some 200,000 clones, 81% occurring once. The material sequenced was peripheral blood. The rearrangement links TRBV18 to TRBJ1-3; D possibly corresponds to TRBD1 (6 bases). The sequence was collected from a woman aged 35 to 49 with COVID-19, enrolled during active disease. The DNA of the CDR3 is TGTGCCAGCTCACCCTGGGACAACTCTGGAAACACCATATATTTT. Its protein is CASSPWDNSGNTIYF.